The source of this TCR beta chain is a study of molecular identifiers for immune sequencing clone quantification. General study points: Spiked Jurkat TCR RNA equivalent to one cell was reportedly detectable in one million naive cells. In naive cells, clones above 20 RNA copies held under 1% of molecules, whereas in effector cells they held over 97%.

MiXCR, applied by TCRdb to the PCR reads, yields one record per CDR3 protein. This table has tens of thousands of distinct CDR3 sequences, roughly 19% appearing once. V lost 3 bases and J lost 4; bases outside the gene matches: 2. Germline loops: CDR1 LGHNA, CDR2 YNFKEQ. This CDR3 is 14 amino acids long. This clonotype has a count of ten or more. Its antigen is still unknown. Sequencing used naive CD8+ T cells from blood, with Jurkat cell RNA spiked in. Regarding subset: FACS-sorted CD8+CD4-CCR7+CD45RA+ naive T cells. The V and J genes are TRBV4-2 and TRBJ2-3; 9 bases are a match to TRBD1. The receptor was derived from a human donor in good health. Some libraries in this study had Jurkat cell RNA spiked in. The CDR3 coding sequence is TGTGCCAGCAGCCAGACAGGGGGTCCAGATACGCAGTATTTT. It encodes CASSQTGGPDTQYF.